What follows describes a single T cell receptor (beta chain). This record belongs to a study of shared clonotypes between healthy human individuals. It was CD45RO-negative cells, positively selected for CCR7, that made up naive CD8 cells, with terminally differentiated effector memory CD45RA+ cells excluded. V lost 0 bases to trimming and J lost 4 bases, with 14 bases between them. The CDR3 runs to 15 residues. The germline V gene encodes CDR1 SGHRS and CDR2 YFSETQ. Data came from immunoSEQ multiplex PCR; TCRdb stores just in-frame clones and leaves some out. Of under 700,000 clones in the sample, about 95% were seen once.

The sequence came from a woman in her twenties or thirties in good health. The V gene is TRBV5-1, the J gene TRBJ2-7; tentative D call: TRBD2 (5 bases). The source material was naive CD8+ T cells sorted from blood. CDR3 DNA sequence: TGCGCCAGCAGCTTGGGGTCTAGCAATCGGTACGAGCAGTACTTC. It translates to CASSLGSSNRYEQYF.